Here is one TCR beta chain with its context. The target antigen is unknown. At one end, the junction sequence differs from germline, possibly due to a read error. As every portion of the isolated RNA was reverse transcribed, the sequencing read expressed TCRB transcripts. Measured with immunoSEQ multiplex PCR; TCRdb has only the in-frame clones, and not every one. The sample lists some 160,000 clones, approximately 10% occurring once. These data belong to a study of beta chain features in type 1 diabetes. About the study: Healthy donors and patients had similar age, gender and cell yields. Whole-study results and caveats: Compared with healthy donors, patients appeared to share more similar naive, central memory and regulatory TCRB repertoires. Type 1 diabetes patients had VDJ junctions that carried fewer insertions and more deletions. Shortening that was moderate but significant affected the TCRB CDR3s of Type 1 diabetes patients in all four CD4+ subsets.

The germline V gene has CDR1 MNHNS and CDR2 SASEGT. This CDR3 comprises 17 residues. V and J are TRBV6-1 and TRBJ2-7; 13 bases are shared with TRBD2. This clonotype was sampled from a woman younger than 45 with type 1 diabetes. The sequencing sample was made of central memory CD4+ T cells from blood. CDR3 amino acids: CASIEGLAGASSYEQYF. The CDR3 coding sequence is TGTGCCAGCATTGAAGGACTAGCGGGAGCGAGCTCCTACGAGCAGTACTTC.